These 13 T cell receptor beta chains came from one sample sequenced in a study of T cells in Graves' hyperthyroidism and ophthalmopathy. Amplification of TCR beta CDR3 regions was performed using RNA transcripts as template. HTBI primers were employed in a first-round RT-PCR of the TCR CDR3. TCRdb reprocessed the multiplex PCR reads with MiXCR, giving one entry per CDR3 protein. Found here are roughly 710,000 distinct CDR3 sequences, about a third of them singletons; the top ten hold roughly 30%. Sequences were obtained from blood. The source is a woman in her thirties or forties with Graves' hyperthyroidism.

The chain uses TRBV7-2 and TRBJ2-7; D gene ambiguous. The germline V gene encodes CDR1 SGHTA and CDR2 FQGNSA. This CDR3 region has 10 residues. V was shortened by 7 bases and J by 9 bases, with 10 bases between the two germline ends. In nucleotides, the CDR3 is TGTGCCAGCAATGAGAACGGGCAGTACTTC. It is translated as CASNENGQYF.

The CDR3 sequence: CASSEARGGFKNIQYF. As DNA, the CDR3 is TGTGCCAGCAGTGAAGCGCGAGGGGGATTCAAAAACATTCAGTACTTC. This chain connects TRBV2 to TRBJ2-7; a possible D gene is TRBD1 (6 bases). The J call may be wrong; the DNA end is better matched by TRBJ2-4. CDR3 size: 16 residues. Germline V lookup: CDR1 SNHLY, CDR2 FYNNEI.

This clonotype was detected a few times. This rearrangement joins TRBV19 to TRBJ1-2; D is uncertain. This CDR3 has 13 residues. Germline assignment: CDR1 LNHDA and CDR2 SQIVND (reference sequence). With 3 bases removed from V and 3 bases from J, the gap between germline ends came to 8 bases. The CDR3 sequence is CASSIGSYYGYTF. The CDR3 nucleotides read TGTGCCAGTAGTATCGGAAGCTACTATGGCTACACCTTC.

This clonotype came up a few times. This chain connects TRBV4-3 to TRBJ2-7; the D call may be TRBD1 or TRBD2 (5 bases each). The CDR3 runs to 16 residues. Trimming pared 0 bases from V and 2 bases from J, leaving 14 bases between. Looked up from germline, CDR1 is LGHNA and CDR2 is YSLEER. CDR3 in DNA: TGCGCCAGCAGCCAAGATTACGGGACGGACGCCTACGAGCAGTACTTC. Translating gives CASSQDYGTDAYEQYF.

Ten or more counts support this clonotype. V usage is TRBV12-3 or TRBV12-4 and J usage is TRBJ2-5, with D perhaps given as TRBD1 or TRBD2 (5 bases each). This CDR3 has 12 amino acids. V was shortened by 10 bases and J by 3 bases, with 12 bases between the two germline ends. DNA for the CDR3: TGTGCCATCCGGGACGGGGAAGAGACCCAGTACTTC. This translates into CAIRDGEETQYF.

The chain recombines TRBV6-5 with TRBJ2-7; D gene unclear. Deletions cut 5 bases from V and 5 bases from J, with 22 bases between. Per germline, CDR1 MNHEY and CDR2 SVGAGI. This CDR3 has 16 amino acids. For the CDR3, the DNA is TGTGCCAGCAGTGATGCACCCCTCCACGGACGCGACGAGCAGTACTTC. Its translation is CASSDAPLHGRDEQYF.

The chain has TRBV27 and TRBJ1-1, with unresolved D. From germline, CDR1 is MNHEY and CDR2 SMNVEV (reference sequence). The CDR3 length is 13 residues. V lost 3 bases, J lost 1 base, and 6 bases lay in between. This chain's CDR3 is CASSFKANTEAFF. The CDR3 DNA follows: TGTGCCAGCAGTTTTAAGGCGAACACTGAAGCTTTCTTT.

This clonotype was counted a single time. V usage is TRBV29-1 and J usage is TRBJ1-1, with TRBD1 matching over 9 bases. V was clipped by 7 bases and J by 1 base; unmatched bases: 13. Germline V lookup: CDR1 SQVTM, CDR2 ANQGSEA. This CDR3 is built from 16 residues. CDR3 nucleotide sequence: TGCAGCGGTACAGCACAGGGGGCCCCCGGGAACACTGAAGCTTTCTTT. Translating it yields CSGTAQGAPGNTEAFF. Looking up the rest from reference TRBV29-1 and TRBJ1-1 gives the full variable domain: SAVISQKPSRDICQRGTSLTIQCQVDSQVTMMFWYRQQPGQSLTLIATANQGSEATYESGFVIDKFPISRPNLTFSTLTVSNMSPEDSSIYLCSGTAQGAPGNTEAFFGQGTRLTVV.

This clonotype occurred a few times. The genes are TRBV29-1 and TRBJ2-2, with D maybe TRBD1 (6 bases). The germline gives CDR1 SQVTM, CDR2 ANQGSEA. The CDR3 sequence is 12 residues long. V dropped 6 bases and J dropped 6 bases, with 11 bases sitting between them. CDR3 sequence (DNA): TGCAGCGTAAACAGGGCCGCCGGGGAGCTGTTTTTT. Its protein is CSVNRAAGELFF.

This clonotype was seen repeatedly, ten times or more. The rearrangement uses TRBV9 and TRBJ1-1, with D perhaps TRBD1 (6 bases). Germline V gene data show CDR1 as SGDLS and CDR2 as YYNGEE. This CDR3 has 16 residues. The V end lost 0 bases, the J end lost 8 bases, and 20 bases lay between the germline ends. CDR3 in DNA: TGTGCCAGCAGCGTAGAGGGGGACGCGAAGCTCGAAGAAGCTTTCTTT. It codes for CASSVEGDAKLEEAFF. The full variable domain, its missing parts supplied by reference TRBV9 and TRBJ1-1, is DSGVTQTPKHLITATGQRVTLRCSPRSGDLSVYWYQQSLDQGLQFLIQYYNGEERAKGNILERFSAQQFPDLHSELNLSSLELGDSALYFCASSVEGDAKLEEAFFGQGTRLTVV.

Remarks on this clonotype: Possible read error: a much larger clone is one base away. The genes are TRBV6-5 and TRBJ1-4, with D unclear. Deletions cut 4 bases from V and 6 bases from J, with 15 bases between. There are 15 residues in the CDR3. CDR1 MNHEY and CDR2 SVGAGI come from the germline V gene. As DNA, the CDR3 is TGTGCCAGCAGTTGCCGGCGGGGTGGGGATGAAAAACTGTTTTTT. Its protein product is CASSCRRGGDEKLFF.

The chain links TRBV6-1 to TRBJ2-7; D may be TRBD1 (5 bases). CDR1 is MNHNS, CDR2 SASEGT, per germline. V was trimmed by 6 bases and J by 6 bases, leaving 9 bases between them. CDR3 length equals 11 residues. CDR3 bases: TGTGCCAGCAGCATGGACATCGAGCAGTACTTC. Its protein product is CASSMDIEQYF.

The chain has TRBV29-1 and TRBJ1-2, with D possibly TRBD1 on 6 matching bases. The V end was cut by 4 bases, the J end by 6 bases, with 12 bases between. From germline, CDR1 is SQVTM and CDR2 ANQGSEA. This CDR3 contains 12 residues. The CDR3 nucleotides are TGCAGCGTTGGCCAGGGGACGGATGGCTACACCTTC. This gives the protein CSVGQGTDGYTF.